One sample yielded the 4 T cell receptor beta chains listed below, sequenced in a study of cytomegalovirus exposure and HLA in healthy donors (dated by TCRdb to 2016 to 2017). The receptor library was made with the immunoSEQ multiplex PCR assay. TCRdb retrieved this table from immuneACCESS and kept in-frame rearrangements only. Not all clones are present; in checked studies, unresolved V genes account for under half, and no reason is known for the remainder. Here the sample has approximately 59,000 clones; 80% to 95% occur a single time. The ten largest account for roughly 5% of the sample. The sample comprised PBMCs. These TCRs come from a man aged 18 to 29 in good health and CMV-seropositive.

CDR3 sequence reads: CASCPGTGEETQYF. CDR3 nucleotide sequence: TGTGCCAGTTGTCCCGGGACAGGGGAAGAGACCCAGTACTTC. The rearrangement uses TRBV5-8 and TRBJ2-5; 10 positions match TRBD1. The trim removed 8 bases at V and 3 bases at J, leaving 7 bases unmatched. Per germline, CDR1 SGHTS and CDR2 YDEGEE. The CDR3 length is 14 residues.

V usage is TRBV2 and J usage is TRBJ2-3; D is perhaps TRBD2 (6 bases). CDR3 size: 12 residues. Germline V lookup: CDR1 SNHLY, CDR2 FYNNEI. The ends were cut back, 4 bases at V and 6 bases at J, with 8 bases in the middle. The CDR3 DNA follows: TGTGCCAGCAGTGCGGACTATGATACGCAGTATTTT. This codes for CASSADYDTQYF.

The V gene is TRBV18, the J gene TRBJ1-4; the D is unclear. V gave up 6 bases and J gave up 4 bases, with 3 bases separating them. Germline V gene lookup returns CDR1 KGHSH and CDR2 LQKENI. This CDR3 comprises 11 residues. The CDR3 here is CASSINEKLFF. DNA for the CDR3: TGTGCCAGCTCCATTAATGAAAAACTGTTTTTT.

This chain links TRBV27 with TRBJ2-2; TRBD1 matches 7 bases. J lost 7 bases, V lost 6 bases, and 14 bases had no gene match. Germline V gene lookup returns CDR1 MNHEY and CDR2 SMNVEV (reference sequence). This CDR3 comprises 16 residues. CDR3 sequence: CASRERTGLSDGELFF. In DNA, the CDR3 is TGTGCCAGCAGGGAGAGGACAGGCTTAAGTGACGGGGAGCTGTTTTTT.